This T cell receptor beta chain is from a study of shared clonotypes between healthy human individuals. Turning to the study itself: Donors were a couple of women and a few men aged 18 to 49.

Repertoires were generated with immunoSEQ multiplex PCR, while TCRdb's copy carries only in-frame clones and drops some. This sample has some 2.3 million clones; 90% to 95% occur once, and the top ten carry approximately 0.4%. Worth noting for this clone: Other DNA sequences in the sample encode the same CDR3.

Into CD45RA+ naive and CD45RA-negative memory subsets, the CD4+ cells were split. Material for sequencing was naive CD4+ T cells from PBMCs. Documented subset: CD45RA+ positively selected. The TCR comes from a young man in good health. Some clones in this sample may be carry-over from other donors' samples.

This CDR3 is CAISESTVNYGYTF. The CDR3 nucleotides read TGTGCCATCAGTGAGTCAACGGTGAACTATGGCTACACCTTC. The rearrangement joins TRBV10-3 to TRBJ1-2; no reliable D call. The germline V gene has CDR1 ENHRY and CDR2 SYGVKD. The CDR3 totals 14 residues. Deletions cut 0 bases from V and 2 bases from J, with 7 bases between.